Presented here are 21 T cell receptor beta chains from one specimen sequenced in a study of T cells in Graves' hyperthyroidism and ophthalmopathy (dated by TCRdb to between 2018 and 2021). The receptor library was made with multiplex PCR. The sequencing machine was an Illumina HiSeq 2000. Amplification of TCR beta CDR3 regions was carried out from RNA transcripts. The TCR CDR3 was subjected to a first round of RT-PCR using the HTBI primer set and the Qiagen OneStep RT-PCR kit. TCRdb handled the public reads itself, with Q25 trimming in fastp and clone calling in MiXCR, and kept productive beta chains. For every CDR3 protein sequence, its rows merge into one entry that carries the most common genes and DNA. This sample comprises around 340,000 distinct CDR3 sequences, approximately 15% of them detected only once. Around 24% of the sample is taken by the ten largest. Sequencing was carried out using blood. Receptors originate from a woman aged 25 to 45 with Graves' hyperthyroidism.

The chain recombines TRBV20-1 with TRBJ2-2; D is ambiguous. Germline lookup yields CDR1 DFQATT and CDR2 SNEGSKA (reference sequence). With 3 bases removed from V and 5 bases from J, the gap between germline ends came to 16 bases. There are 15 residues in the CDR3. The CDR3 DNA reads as TGCAGTGCTAGGTTTAGCCGACGATCAACCGGGGAGCTGTTTTTT. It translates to CSARFSRRSTGELFF.

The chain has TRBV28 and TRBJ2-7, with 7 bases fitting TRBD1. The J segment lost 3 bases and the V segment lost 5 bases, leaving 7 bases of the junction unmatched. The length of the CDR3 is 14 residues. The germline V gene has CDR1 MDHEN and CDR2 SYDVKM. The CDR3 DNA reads TGTGCCAGCAGTCCGGCCGGACAGGACTACGAGCAGTACTTC. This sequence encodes CASSPAGQDYEQYF.

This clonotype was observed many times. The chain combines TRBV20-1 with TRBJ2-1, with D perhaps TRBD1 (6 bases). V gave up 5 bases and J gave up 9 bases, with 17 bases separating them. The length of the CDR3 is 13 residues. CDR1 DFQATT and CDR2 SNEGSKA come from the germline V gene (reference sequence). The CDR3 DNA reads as TGCAGTGCTGCACAACAGGGTTGGGGTGAGCAGTTCTTC. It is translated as CSAAQQGWGEQFF.

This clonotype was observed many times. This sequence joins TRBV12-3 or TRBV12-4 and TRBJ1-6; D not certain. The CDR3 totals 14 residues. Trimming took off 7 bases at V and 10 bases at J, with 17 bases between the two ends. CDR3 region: CASTLLGGGSPLHF. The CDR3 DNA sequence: TGTGCCAGCACACTCCTAGGTGGAGGGTCACCCCTCCACTTT.

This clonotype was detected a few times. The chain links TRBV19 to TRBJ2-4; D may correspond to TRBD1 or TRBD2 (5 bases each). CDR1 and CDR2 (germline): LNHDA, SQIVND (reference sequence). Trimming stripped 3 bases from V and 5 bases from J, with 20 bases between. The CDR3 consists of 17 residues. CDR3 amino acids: CASSIRLGNLGENIQYF. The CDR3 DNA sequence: TGTGCCAGTAGTATTCGCCTGGGTAATTTGGGGGAAAACATTCAGTACTTC.

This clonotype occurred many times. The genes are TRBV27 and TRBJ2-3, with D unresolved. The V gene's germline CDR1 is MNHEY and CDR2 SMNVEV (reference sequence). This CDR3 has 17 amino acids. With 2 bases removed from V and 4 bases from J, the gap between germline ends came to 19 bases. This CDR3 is CASSLREIAGPSDTQYF. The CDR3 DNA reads TGTGCCAGCAGTTTACGAGAGATTGCAGGCCCATCAGATACGCAGTATTTT.

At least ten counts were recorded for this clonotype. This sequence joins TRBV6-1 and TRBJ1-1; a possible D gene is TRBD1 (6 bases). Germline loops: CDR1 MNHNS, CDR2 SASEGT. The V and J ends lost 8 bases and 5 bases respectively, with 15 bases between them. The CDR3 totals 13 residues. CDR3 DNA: TGTGCCAGCCTTAACCGGGGGGCTACTGAAGCTTTCTTT. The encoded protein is CASLNRGATEAFF.

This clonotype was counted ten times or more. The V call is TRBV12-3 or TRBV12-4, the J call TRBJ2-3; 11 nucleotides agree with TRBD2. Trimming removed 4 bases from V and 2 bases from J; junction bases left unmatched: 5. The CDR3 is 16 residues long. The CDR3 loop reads CASSSRLAGNTDTQYF. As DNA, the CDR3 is TGTGCCAGCAGTTCGAGACTAGCGGGGAACACAGATACGCAGTATTTT.

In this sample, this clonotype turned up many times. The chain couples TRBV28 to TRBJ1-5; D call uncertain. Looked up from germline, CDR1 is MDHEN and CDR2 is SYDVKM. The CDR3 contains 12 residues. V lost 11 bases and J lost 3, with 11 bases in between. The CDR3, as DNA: TGTGCCCCTGAACCCACCAATCAGCCCCAGCATTTT. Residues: CAPEPTNQPQHF. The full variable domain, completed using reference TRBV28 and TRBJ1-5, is DVKVTQSSRYLVKRTGEKVFLECVQDMDHENMFWYRQDPGLGLRLIYFSYDVKMKEKGDIPEGYSVSREKKERFSLILESASTNQTSMYLCAPEPTNQPQHFGDGTRLSIL.

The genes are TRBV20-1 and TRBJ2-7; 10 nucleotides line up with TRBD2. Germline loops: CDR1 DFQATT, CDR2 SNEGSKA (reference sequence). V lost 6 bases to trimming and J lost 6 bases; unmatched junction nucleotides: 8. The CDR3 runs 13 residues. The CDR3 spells CSAAGTSVFEQYF. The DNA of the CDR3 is TGCAGTGCAGCCGGGACTAGCGTCTTCGAGCAGTACTTC.

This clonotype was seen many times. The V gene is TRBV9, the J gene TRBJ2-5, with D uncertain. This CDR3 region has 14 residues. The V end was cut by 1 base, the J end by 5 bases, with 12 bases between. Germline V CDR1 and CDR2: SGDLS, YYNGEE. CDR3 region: CASSVHEIGETQYF. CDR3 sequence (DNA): TGTGCCAGCAGCGTACATGAAATCGGGGAGACCCAGTACTTC.

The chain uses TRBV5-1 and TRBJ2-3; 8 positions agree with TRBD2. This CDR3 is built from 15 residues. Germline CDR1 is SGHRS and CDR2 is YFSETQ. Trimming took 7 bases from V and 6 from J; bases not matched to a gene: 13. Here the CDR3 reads CASAPGLGAIDTQYF. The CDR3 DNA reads TGCGCCAGCGCTCCGGGACTAGGAGCAATTGATACGCAGTATTTT.

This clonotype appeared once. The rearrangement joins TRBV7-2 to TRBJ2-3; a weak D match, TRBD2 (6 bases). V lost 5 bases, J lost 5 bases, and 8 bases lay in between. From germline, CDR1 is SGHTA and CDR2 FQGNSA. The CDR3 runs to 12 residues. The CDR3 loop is CASSAGRDTQYF. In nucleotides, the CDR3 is TGTGCCAGCAGCGCGGGACGAGATACGCAGTATTTT.

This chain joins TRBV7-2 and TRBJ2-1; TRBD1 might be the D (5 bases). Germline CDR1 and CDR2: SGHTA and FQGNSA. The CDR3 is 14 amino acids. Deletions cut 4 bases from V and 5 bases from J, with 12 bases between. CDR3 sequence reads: CASSSLPRDNEQFF. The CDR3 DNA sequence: TGTGCCAGCAGCTCCCTACCCAGGGACAATGAGCAGTTCTTC.

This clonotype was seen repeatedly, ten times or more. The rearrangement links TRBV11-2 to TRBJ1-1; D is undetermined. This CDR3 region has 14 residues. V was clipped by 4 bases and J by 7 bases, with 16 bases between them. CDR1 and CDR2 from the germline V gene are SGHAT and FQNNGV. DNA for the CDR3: TGTGCCAGCAGCTATGTCCGGGCGGGCGGTGAAGCTTTCTTT. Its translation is CASSYVRAGGEAFF.

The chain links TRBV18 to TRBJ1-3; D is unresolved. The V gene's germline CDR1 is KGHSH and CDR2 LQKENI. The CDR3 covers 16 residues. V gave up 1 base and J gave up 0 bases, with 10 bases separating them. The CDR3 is CASSPRMGNSGNTIYF. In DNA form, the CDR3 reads TGTGCCAGCTCACCACGGATGGGGAACTCTGGAAACACCATATATTTT.

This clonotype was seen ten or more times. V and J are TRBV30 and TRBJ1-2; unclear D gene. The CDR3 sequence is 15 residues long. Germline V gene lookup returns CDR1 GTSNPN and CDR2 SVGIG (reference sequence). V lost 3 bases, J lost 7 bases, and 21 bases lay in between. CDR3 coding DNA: TGTGCCTGGAGGCATGAGGCAGGAGCTAGTAGTGGCTACACCTTC. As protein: CAWRHEAGASSGYTF.

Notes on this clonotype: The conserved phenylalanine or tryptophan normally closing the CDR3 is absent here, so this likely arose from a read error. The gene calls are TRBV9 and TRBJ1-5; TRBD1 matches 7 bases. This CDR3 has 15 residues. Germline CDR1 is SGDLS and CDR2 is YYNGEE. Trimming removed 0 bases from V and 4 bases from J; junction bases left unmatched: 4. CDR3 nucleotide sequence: TGTGCCAGCAGCGTAGATGGGACAGTAAATCAGCCCCAGCATCTT. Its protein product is CASSVDGTVNQPQHL.

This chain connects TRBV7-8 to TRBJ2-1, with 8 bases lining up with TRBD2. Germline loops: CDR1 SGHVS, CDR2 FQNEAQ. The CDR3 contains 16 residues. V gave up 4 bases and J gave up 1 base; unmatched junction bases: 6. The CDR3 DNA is TGTGCCAGCAGCTCGACCTCTAGCGGGTCCTACAATGAGCAGTTCTTC. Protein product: CASSSTSSGSYNEQFF.

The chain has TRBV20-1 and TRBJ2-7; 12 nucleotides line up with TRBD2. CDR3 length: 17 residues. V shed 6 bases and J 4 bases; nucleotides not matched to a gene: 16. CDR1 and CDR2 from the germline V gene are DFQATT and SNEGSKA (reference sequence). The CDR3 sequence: CSAPPGLAGSPNYEQYF. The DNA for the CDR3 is TGCAGTGCCCCACCCGGACTAGCGGGAAGCCCTAATTACGAGCAGTACTTC.

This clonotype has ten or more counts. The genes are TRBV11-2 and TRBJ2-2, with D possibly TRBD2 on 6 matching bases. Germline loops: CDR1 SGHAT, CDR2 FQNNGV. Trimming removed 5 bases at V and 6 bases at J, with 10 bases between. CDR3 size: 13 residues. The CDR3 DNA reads TGTGCCAGCAGCAAAGCGGGCCCCGGGGAGCTGTTTTTT. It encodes CASSKAGPGELFF.